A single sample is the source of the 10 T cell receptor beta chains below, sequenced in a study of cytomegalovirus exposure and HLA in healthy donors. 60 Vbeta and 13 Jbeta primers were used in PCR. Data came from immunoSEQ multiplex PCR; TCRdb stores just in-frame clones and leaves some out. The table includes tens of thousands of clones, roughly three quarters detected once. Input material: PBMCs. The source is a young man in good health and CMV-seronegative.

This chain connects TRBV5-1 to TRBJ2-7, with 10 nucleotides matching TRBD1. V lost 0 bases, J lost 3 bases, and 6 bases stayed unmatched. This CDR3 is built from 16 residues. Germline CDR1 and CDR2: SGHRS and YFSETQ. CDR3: CASSLGETGGDYEQYF. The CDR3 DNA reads TGCGCCAGCAGCTTGGGTGAGACAGGGGGCGACTACGAGCAGTACTTC.

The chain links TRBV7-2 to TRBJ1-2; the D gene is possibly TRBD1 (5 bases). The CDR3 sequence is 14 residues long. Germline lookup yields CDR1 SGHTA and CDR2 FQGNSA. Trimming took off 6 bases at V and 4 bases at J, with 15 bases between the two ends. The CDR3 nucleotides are TGTGCCAGCAGGCAATCAAGGGGAGGCTATGGCTACACCTTC. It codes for CASRQSRGGYGYTF.

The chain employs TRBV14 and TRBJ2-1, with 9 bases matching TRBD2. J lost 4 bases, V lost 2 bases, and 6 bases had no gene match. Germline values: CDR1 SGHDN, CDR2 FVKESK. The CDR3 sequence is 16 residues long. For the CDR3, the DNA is TGTGCCAGCAGCCAAAAATTACTAGCGGGTTACAATGAGCAGTTCTTC. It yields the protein CASSQKLLAGYNEQFF.

The CDR3 protein is CASRSGTSGSFTYEQYF. The CDR3 coding sequence is TGCGCCAGCAGATCCGGGACTAGCGGGAGTTTTACCTACGAGCAGTACTTC. The chain has TRBV10-2 and TRBJ2-5; TRBD2 agrees at 14 bases. TRBJ2-7 matches the DNA end more closely, so the J call is doubtful. Germline V gene sequence: CDR1 WSHSY, CDR2 SAAADI. CDR3 size: 17 residues.

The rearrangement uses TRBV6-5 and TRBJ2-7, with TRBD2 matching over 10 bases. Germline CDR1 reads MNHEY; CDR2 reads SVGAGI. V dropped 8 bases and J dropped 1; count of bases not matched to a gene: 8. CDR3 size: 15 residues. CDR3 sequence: CASGQGLAVSYEQYF. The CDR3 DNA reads TGTGCCAGCGGCCAAGGACTAGCGGTTTCCTACGAGCAGTACTTC.

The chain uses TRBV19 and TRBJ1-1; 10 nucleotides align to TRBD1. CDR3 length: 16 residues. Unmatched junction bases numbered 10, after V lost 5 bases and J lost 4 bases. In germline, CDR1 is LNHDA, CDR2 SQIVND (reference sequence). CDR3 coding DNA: TGTGCCAGTAGTCCGAACCGACAGGGGGCTAGCACTGAAGCTTTCTTT. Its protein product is CASSPNRQGASTEAFF.

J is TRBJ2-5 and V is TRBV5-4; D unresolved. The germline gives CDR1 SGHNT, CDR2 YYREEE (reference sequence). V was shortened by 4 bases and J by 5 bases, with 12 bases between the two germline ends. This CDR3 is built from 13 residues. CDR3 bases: TGTGCCAGCAGCCCAAGCCGGTCGGAGACCCAGTACTTC. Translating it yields CASSPSRSETQYF.

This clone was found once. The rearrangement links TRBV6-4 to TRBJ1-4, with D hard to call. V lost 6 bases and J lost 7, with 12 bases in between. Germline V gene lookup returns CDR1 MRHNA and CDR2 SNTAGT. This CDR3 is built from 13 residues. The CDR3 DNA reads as TGTGCCAGCAGCCTGCTATCTGGTGAAAAACTGTTTTTT. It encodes CASSLLSGEKLFF.

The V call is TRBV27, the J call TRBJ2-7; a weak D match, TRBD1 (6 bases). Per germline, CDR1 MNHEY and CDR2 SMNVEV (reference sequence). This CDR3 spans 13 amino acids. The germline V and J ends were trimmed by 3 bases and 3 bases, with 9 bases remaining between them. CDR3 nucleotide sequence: TGTGCCAGCAGTTTGTCAGGGGACTACGAGCAGTACTTC. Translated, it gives CASSLSGDYEQYF.

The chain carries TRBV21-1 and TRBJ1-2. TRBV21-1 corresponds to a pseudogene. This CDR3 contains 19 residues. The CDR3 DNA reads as TGTGCCAGCAGCAAAGGGAAAACAAGGGGGGGACATCGTTTTTGTGGCTACACCTTC. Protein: CASSKGKTRGGHRFCGYTF.